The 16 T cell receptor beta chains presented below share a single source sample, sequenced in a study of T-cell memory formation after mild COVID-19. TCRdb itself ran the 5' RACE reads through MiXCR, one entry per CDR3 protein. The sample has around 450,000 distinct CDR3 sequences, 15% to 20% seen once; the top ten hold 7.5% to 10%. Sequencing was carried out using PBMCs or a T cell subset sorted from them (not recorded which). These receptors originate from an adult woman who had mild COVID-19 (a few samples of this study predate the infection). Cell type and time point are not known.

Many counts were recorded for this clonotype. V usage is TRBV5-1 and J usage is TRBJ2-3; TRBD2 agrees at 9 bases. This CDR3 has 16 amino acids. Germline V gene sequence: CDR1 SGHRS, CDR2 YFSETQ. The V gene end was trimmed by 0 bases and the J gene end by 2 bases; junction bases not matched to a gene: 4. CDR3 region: CASSLETSGNTDTQYF. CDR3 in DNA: TGCGCCAGCAGCTTGGAGACTAGCGGAAACACAGATACGCAGTATTTT.

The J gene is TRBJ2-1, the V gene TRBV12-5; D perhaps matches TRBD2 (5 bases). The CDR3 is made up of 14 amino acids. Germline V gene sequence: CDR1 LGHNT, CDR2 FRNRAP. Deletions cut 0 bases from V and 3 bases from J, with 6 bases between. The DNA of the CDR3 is TGTGCTAGTGGTTTGGTAACTAGCTACAATGAGCAGTTCTTC. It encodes CASGLVTSYNEQFF.

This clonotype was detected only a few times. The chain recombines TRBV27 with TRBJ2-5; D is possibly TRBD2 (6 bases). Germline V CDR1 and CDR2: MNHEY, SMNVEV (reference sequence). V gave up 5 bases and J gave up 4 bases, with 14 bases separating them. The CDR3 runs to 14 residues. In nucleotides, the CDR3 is TGTGCCAGCAGTCCGGGGGACCGCCTAGAGACCCAGTACTTC. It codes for CASSPGDRLETQYF.

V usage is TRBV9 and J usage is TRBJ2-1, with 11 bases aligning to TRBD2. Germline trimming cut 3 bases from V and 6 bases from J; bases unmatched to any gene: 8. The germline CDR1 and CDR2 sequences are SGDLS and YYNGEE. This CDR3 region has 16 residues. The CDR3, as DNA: TGTGCCAGCAGCGATGTAGCGGGAGGGCCTTTCAATGAGCAGTTCTTC. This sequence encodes CASSDVAGGPFNEQFF.

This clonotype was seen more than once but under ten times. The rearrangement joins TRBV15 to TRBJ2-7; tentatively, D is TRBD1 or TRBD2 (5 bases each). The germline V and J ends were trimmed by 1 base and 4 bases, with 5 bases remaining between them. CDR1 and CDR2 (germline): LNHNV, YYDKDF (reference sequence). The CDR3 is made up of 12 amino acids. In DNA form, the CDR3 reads TGTGCCACCAGCAGAGGGGGGTACGAGCAGTACTTC. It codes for CATSRGGYEQYF. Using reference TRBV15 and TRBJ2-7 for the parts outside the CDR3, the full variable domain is DAMVIQNPRYQVTQFGKPVTLSCSQTLNHNVMYWYQQKSSQAPKLLFHYYDKDFNNEADTPDNFQSRRPNTSFCFLDIRSPGLGDTAMYLCATSRGGYEQYFGPGTRLTVT.

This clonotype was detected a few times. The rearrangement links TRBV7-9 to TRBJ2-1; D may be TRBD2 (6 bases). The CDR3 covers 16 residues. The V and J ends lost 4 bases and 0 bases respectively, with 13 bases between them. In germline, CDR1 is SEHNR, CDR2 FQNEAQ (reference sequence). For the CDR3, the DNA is TGTGCCAGCAGCTCTCGGAGGGACGTCTCCTACAATGAGCAGTTCTTC. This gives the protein CASSSRRDVSYNEQFF.

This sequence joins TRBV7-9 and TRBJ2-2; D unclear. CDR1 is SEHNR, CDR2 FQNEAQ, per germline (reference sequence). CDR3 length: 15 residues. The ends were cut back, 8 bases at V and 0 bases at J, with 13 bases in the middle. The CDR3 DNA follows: TGTGCCAGCTACCGGGCCAAAGCGAACACCGGGGAGCTGTTTTTT. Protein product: CASYRAKANTGELFF.

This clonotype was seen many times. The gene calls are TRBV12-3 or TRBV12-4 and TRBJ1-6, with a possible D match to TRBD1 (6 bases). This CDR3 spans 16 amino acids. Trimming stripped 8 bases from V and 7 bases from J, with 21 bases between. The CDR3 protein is CASRHSTGNKNSPLHF. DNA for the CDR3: TGTGCCAGCCGGCACTCAACAGGGAATAAGAATTCACCCCTCCACTTT.

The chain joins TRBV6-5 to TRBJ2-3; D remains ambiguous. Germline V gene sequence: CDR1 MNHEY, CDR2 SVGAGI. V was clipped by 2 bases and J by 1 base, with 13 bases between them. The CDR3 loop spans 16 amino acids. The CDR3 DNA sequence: TGTGCCAGCAGTTACCCGGACGCAAACGGCACAGATACGCAGTATTTT. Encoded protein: CASSYPDANGTDTQYF.

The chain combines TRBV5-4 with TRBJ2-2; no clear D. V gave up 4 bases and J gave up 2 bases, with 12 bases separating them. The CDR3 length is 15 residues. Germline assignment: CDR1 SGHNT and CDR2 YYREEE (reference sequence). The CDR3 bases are TGTGCCAGCAGCCTCATTGGTATAAACACCGGGGAGCTGTTTTTT. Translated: CASSLIGINTGELFF.

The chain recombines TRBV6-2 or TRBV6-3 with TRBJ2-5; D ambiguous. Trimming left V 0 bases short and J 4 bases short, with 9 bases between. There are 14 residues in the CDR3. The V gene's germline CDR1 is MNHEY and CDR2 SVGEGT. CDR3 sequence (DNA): TGTGCCAGCAGTTACTCGAGAATCAGAGAGACCCAGTACTTC. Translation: CASSYSRIRETQYF.

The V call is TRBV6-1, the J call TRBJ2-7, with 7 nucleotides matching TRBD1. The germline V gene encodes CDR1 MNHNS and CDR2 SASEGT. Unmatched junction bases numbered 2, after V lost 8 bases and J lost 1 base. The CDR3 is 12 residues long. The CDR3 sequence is CASHRGSYEQYF. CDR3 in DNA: TGTGCCAGCCACAGGGGTTCCTACGAGCAGTACTTC.

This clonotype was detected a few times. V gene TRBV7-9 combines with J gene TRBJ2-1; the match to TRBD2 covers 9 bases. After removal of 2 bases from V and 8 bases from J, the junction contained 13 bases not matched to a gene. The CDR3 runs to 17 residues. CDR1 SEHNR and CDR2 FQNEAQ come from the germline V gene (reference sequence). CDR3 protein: CASSLFSSGVVSDEQFF. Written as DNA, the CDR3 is TGTGCCAGCAGCTTATTTTCTAGCGGGGTAGTTTCGGATGAGCAGTTCTTC.

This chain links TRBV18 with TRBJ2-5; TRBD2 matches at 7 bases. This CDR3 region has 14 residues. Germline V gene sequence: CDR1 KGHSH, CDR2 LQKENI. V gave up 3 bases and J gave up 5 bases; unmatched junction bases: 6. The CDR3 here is CASSPREGQETQYF. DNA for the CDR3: TGTGCCAGCTCACCCAGGGAGGGGCAGGAGACCCAGTACTTC.

The chain's CDR3 is CASSERLAGAITYNEQFF. DNA for the CDR3: TGTGCCAGCAGTGAAAGACTAGCGGGGGCCATCACTTACAATGAGCAGTTCTTC. The chain uses TRBV2 and TRBJ2-1; 12 positions agree with TRBD2. With V trimmed by 2 bases and J by 4 bases, 9 bases remained unmatched. The germline V gene encodes CDR1 SNHLY and CDR2 FYNNEI. The CDR3 extends over 18 amino acids.

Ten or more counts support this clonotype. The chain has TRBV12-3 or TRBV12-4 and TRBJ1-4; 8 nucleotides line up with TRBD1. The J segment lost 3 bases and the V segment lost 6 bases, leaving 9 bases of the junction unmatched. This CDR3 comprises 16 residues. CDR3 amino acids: CASSQLTGAANEKLFF. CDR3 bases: TGTGCCAGCAGCCAGCTGACAGGGGCAGCTAATGAAAAACTGTTTTTT.